The 19 T cell receptor beta chains presented below share a single source sample, sequenced in a study of OX40 agonist ivuxolimab in advanced cancers. TCRdb's table, derived via immunoSEQ multiplex PCR, lists solely in-frame clones and lacks some. The sample consists of 90,000 to 95,000 clones, 80% to 90% of them appearing once. This specimen was CD4+ or CD8+ T cells sorted from blood, taken in a trial of the OX40 agonist ivuxolimab. The receptors here all came from an adult with an advanced solid tumor such as melanoma, head and neck, liver or kidney cancer.

The CDR3 sequence is CASSPRTGRGNYGYTF. CDR3 bases: TGTGCCAGCAGCCCACGGACAGGGAGGGGTAACTATGGCTACACCTTC. This chain joins TRBV9 and TRBJ1-2; 8 bases match TRBD1. CDR1 and CDR2 from the germline V gene are SGDLS and YYNGEE. J was trimmed by 1 base and V by 4 bases; bases with no gene match: 9. The CDR3 contains 16 residues. Full variable domain (rest looked up from reference TRBV9 and TRBJ1-2): DSGVTQTPKHLITATGQRVTLRCSPRSGDLSVYWYQQSLDQGLQFLIQYYNGEERAKGNILERFSAQQFPDLHSELNLSSLELGDSALYFCASSPRTGRGNYGYTFGSGTRLTVV.

This clone was seen a handful of times. The chain uses TRBV18 and TRBJ1-5; 8 bases are shared with TRBD1. The CDR3 is 13 residues long. J gave up 7 bases and V 6 bases, and 5 bases lay outside the gene matches. Germline CDR1 is KGHSH and CDR2 is LQKENI. The CDR3 bases are TGTGCCAGCTCGACAGGGGAAGACCAGCCCCAGCATTTT. Translation: CASSTGEDQPQHF.

The chain uses TRBV28 and TRBJ2-1, with TRBD2 identical over 7 bases. The CDR3 loop spans 15 amino acids. The V gene's germline CDR1 is MDHEN and CDR2 SYDVKM. J gave up 7 bases and V 7 bases, and 13 bases lay outside the gene matches. The CDR3 sequence: CASTFVSAGRNEQFF. In DNA, the CDR3 is TGTGCCAGCACCTTTGTGTCAGCGGGAAGAAATGAGCAGTTCTTC.

The CDR3 sequence: CASRLGGDYGYTF. The CDR3 nucleotides are TGTGCCAGCAGATTGGGGGGAGACTATGGCTACACCTTC. The chain combines TRBV6-6 with TRBJ1-2, with D possibly matching TRBD1 (5 bases). The germline V gene has CDR1 MNHNY and CDR2 SVGAGI (reference sequence). The length of the CDR3 is 13 residues. V lost 6 bases to trimming and J lost 3 bases, with 11 bases between them.

The chain recombines TRBV6-5 with TRBJ2-6; D not certain. V was clipped by 2 bases and J by 0 bases, with 5 bases between them. The CDR3 spans 15 residues. Looked up from germline, CDR1 is MNHEY and CDR2 is SVGAGI. The CDR3 DNA reads as TGTGCCAGCAGTTACGACCCCTCTGGGGCCAACGTCCTGACTTTC. Translated: CASSYDPSGANVLTF.

The chain is built from TRBV5-4 and TRBJ2-1; 7 bases are shared with TRBD1. Trimming cost V 3 bases and J 9 bases; bases outside gene matches: 12. CDR3 length equals 15 residues. Germline V gene data show CDR1 as SGHNT and CDR2 as YYREEE (reference sequence). The DNA for the CDR3 is TGTGCCAGCAGCTCCGACAGGGCGGGCATGGGTGAGCAGTTCTTC. Translation: CASSSDRAGMGEQFF.

V and J are TRBV13 and TRBJ1-6, with D perhaps TRBD1 (5 bases). The CDR3 has 15 residues. Between the trimmed V and J ends, which lost 5 bases and 15 bases, there was a span of 23 bases. Germline values: CDR1 PRHDT, CDR2 FYEKMQ (reference sequence). The CDR3 sequence is CASSLTRGHFGLLHF. Here the CDR3 DNA reads TGTGCCAGCAGCCTAACCCGCGGACATTTCGGGCTCCTCCACTTT.

The chain carries TRBV7-9 and TRBJ2-7; the D is unclear. Trimming pared 5 bases from V and 1 base from J, leaving 6 bases between. Germline V CDR1 and CDR2: SEHNR, FQNEAQ (reference sequence). This CDR3 contains 12 residues. CDR3 DNA sequence: TGTGCCAGCAGCACCGGGTCCTACGAGCAGTACTTC. It encodes CASSTGSYEQYF.

The chain links TRBV5-6 to TRBJ2-3; D may match TRBD1 or TRBD2 (6 bases each). Germline CDR1 and CDR2: SGHDT and YYEEEE. The length of the CDR3 is 15 residues. The ends were cut back, 2 bases at V and 0 bases at J, with 10 bases in the middle. CDR3 DNA sequence: TGTGCCAGCAGCTTTAGGGGGACTAGCACAGATACGCAGTATTTT. Encoded protein: CASSFRGTSTDTQYF.

The gene calls are TRBV7-2 and TRBJ2-6; unclear D gene. V dropped 2 bases and J dropped 4 bases, with 6 bases sitting between them. Germline CDR1 SGHTA, CDR2 FQGNSA. The CDR3 loop spans 14 amino acids. In DNA, the CDR3 is TGTGCCAGCAGCTTATCGGCCGGGGCCAACGTCCTGACTTTC. This encodes CASSLSAGANVLTF.

This clone showed up just a few times. The rearrangement joins TRBV7-3 to TRBJ1-1, with D perhaps TRBD1 (6 bases). The V gene's germline CDR1 is SGHTA and CDR2 FQGTGA. The CDR3 spans 13 residues. V lost 5 bases, J lost 8 bases, and 15 bases lay in between. This CDR3 reads CASSRQGGGEAFF. CDR3 sequence (DNA): TGTGCCAGCAGCCGTCAAGGGGGAGGGGAAGCTTTCTTT.

The sample holds a few counts of this clone. V is TRBV11-1 and J is TRBJ2-2; 7 bases are a match to TRBD1. Germline trimming cut 0 bases from V and 4 bases from J; bases unmatched to any gene: 8. The germline gives CDR1 SGHAT, CDR2 FQDESV (reference sequence). CDR3 length: 17 residues. The CDR3 DNA reads TGTGCCAGCAGCTTAGCTGCAGGGGGTCGTAGCACCGGGGAGCTGTTTTTT. This sequence encodes CASSLAAGGRSTGELFF.

Of note for this clone: One end of the junction does not line up with germline, which may come from a read error. This chain uses TRBV11-2 with TRBJ2-1; TRBD1 matches at 7 bases. In germline, CDR1 is SGHAT, CDR2 FQNNGV. The CDR3 length is 17 residues. CDR3 sequence (DNA): TGTGCCAGCAGCTTAGATGGTATACAGGGGTCCTTCAATGAGCAGTTCTTC. This codes for CASSLDGIQGSFNEQFF. Variable domain in full (rest from reference TRBV11-2 and TRBJ2-1): EAGVAQSPRYKIIEKRQSVAFWCNPISGHATLYWYQQILGQGPKLLIQFQNNGVVDDSQLPKDRFSAERLKGVDSTLKIQPAKLEDSAVYLCASSLDGIQGSFNEQFFGPGTRLTVL.

The chain joins TRBV5-6 to TRBJ1-5; D remains ambiguous. This CDR3 has 14 amino acids. Trimming pared 4 bases from V and 4 bases from J, leaving 12 bases between. In germline, CDR1 is SGHDT, CDR2 YYEEEE. The CDR3 sequence: CASSLWEKNQPQHF. DNA of the CDR3: TGTGCCAGCAGCCTTTGGGAAAAGAATCAGCCCCAGCATTTT.

V is TRBV11-1 and J is TRBJ1-1; D unclear. With 1 base removed from V and 9 bases from J, the gap between germline ends came to 12 bases. Germline assignment: CDR1 SGHAT and CDR2 FQDESV (reference sequence). This CDR3 has 13 residues. CDR3 loop: CASSLGQDEKAFF. Here the CDR3 DNA reads TGTGCCAGCAGCTTAGGGCAAGACGAAAAAGCTTTCTTT.

This clone was recorded only once. The chain links TRBV10-3 to TRBJ2-1, with TRBD2 matching over 7 bases. The CDR3 sequence is 13 residues long. Germline V gene lookup returns CDR1 ENHRY and CDR2 SYGVKD. V was clipped by 7 bases and J by 7 bases; unmatched bases: 7. As DNA, the CDR3 is TGTGCCATCACCAGATCGGGGGGTAATGAGCAGTTCTTC. This sequence encodes CAITRSGGNEQFF.

Concerning this clone: Other nucleotide sequences from this sample produce the same CDR3. The chain combines TRBV5-4 with TRBJ2-5, with TRBD1 identical over 10 bases. Trimming cost V 0 bases and J 1 base; bases outside gene matches: 0. There are 15 residues in the CDR3. CDR1 is SGHNT, CDR2 YYREEE, per germline (reference sequence). The CDR3 loop is CASSLGQGAQETQYF. The CDR3 nucleotides read TGTGCCAGCAGCTTGGGACAGGGGGCCCAAGAGACCCAGTACTTC. The whole variable domain, filled in from reference TRBV5-4 and TRBJ2-5, reads ETGVTQSPTHLIKTRGQQVTLRCSSQSGHNTVSWYQQALGQGPQFIFQYYREEENGRGNFPPRFSGLQFPNYSSELNVNALELDDSALYLCASSLGQGAQETQYFGPGTRLLVL.

The genes are TRBV9 and TRBJ1-4; D is ambiguous. The CDR3 is made up of 13 amino acids. The germline V and J ends were trimmed by 2 bases and 5 bases, with 7 bases remaining between them. Looked up from germline, CDR1 is SGDLS and CDR2 is YYNGEE. The chain's CDR3 is CASSVSVNEKLFF. The CDR3 DNA reads TGTGCCAGCAGCGTGTCAGTAAATGAAAAACTGTTTTTT.

V gene TRBV2 combines with J gene TRBJ1-1, with TRBD1 matching over 7 bases. V lost 4 bases to trimming and J lost 3 bases; unmatched junction nucleotides: 5. Germline assignment: CDR1 SNHLY and CDR2 FYNNEI. The CDR3 loop spans 14 amino acids. CDR3 coding DNA: TGTGCCAGCAGTGTACAGGGGTTGGACACTGAAGCTTTCTTT. It translates to CASSVQGLDTEAFF.